This paragraph covers one T cell receptor beta chain sequence. As yet, its antigen is unknown. This sample was taken from a study of shared clonotypes between healthy human individuals. General study points: The authors sampled blood alone, and tissue repertoires likely differ. Clonotype sharing across donors was expected to vary with sequencing depth. Memory subsets had estimated richness that was generally smaller than that of naive subsets.

There are 13 residues in the CDR3. Germline V CDR1 and CDR2: SGDLS, YYNGEE. Trimming at V came to 6 bases and at J to 4 bases, leaving 2 bases not matched to a gene. Libraries were prepared by immunoSEQ multiplex PCR; TCRdb keeps only in-frame clonotypes and omits some of them. In the table there are approximately 600,000 clones, about 95% of which are singletons. Terminally differentiated effector memory CD45RA+ cells were excluded by CCR7 positive selection of CD45RO-negative cells. The clonotype comes from a woman aged 25 to 45 in good health. The J gene is TRBJ2-2, the V gene TRBV9; 8 nucleotides match TRBD2. Source material: naive CD8+ T cells sorted from blood. The chain's CDR3 is CASTREGTGELFF. Here the CDR3 DNA reads TGTGCCAGCACCCGGGAGGGCACCGGGGAGCTGTTTTTT.